These T cell receptor beta chains were read from a single sample in a study of shared clonotypes between healthy human individuals. Profiling relied on immunoSEQ multiplex PCR, and the TCRdb table lists in-frame clones only, not all of them. The repertoire holds under 1,100,000 clones, 70% to 80% seen once, with roughly 0.62% in the top ten. The sequencing input was memory CD4+ T cells from PBMCs. The receptors derive from a man between 18 and 35 years old in good health. Some clones in this sample may be carry-over from other donors' samples. Each CDR3 is given with its conserved first and last residue. Each record gives: V gene, D gene, J gene, clone size, CDR3 protein, CDR3 DNA. D genes are given only for firm matches. Clone size, where shown, is once, few, many, or a class for clones that have expanded.

TRBV2	TRBD2	TRBJ2-5	.	CASSEFLAGVGETQYF	TGTGCCAGCAGTGAATTTCTAGCGGGAGTGGGGGAGACCCAGTACTTC
TRBV29-1	TRBD2	TRBJ2-6	.	CSVLTSGGSGANVLTF	TGCAGCGTCCTGACTAGCGGGGGCTCTGGGGCCAACGTCCTGACTTTC
TRBV15	.	TRBJ2-5	.	CATSRDQLSQETQYF	TGTGCCACCAGCAGAGATCAGTTAAGCCAAGAGACCCAGTACTTC
TRBV30	TRBD1	TRBJ2-7	.	CAWSQTGTGGLYEQYF	TGTGCCTGGAGTCAAACCGGGACAGGGGGCTTGTACGAGCAGTACTTC
TRBV29-1	TRBD1	TRBJ1-1	.	CSAYTGGSEAFF	TGCAGCGCATATACAGGGGGCTCTGAAGCTTTCTTT
TRBV27	.	TRBJ2-7	.	CASSLFRQSSYEQYF	TGTGCCAGCAGTTTATTTCGACAGAGCTCCTACGAGCAGTACTTC
TRBV7-6	TRBD2	TRBJ2-7	.	CASSQTSGYEQYF	TGTGCCAGCAGTCAGACTAGCGGGTACGAGCAGTACTTC
TRBV28	.	TRBJ1-5	.	CASNPPGGATNQPQHF	TGTGCCAGCAATCCGCCGGGGGGGGCTACTAATCAGCCCCAGCATTTT
TRBV20-1	.	TRBJ2-1	.	CSAREMNEQFF	TGCAGTGCTAGGGAGATGAATGAGCAGTTCTTC
TRBV30	TRBD1	TRBJ1-4	.	CAWSVLGGTGSEKLFF	TGTGCCTGGAGTGTACTGGGGGGGACAGGGAGTGAAAAACTGTTTTTT
TRBV9	.	TRBJ2-3	many	CASSALPQGTDTQYF	TGTGCCAGCAGCGCCCTCCCACAGGGTACAGATACGCAGTATTTT
TRBV5-1	.	TRBJ2-7	once	CASSHGGPGEQYF	TGCGCCAGCAGCCACGGAGGGCCGGGGGAGCAGTACTTC
TRBV4-2	.	TRBJ2-7	.	CASSQEVRSLTYEQYF	TGTGCCAGCAGCCAAGAAGTGAGAAGTCTTACCTACGAGCAGTACTTC
TRBV7-9	.	TRBJ2-1	.	CASSPTRAKGDNLNEQFF	TGTGCCAGCAGCCCGACCCGGGCGAAAGGGGACAACTTAAATGAGCAGTTCTTC
TRBV5-1	.	TRBJ2-5	.	CASSSDPGSLVTQYF	TGCGCCAGCAGCTCGGACCCGGGATCACTGGTGACCCAGTACTTC
TRBV6-6	.	TRBJ2-7	.	CASKLAGGKYEQYF	TGTGCCAGCAAATTAGCAGGGGGGAAGTACGAGCAGTACTTC
TRBV6-5	TRBD2	TRBJ2-1	.	CASSSSGRTYNEQFF	TGTGCCAGCAGTTCTAGCGGGAGGACCTACAATGAGCAGTTCTTC
TRBV19	.	TRBJ2-1	.	CASIDGTSSYNEQFF	TGTGCCAGTATTGACGGAACCTCCTCCTACAATGAGCAGTTCTTC
TRBV10-2	TRBD2	TRBJ2-2	.	CASRQTPGLAGVAESTGELFF	TGCGCCAGCAGACAAACGCCGGGACTAGCGGGAGTCGCCGAAAGCACCGGGGAGCTGTTTTTT
TRBV28	.	TRBJ1-5	.	CASSWQPSNQPQHF	TGTGCCAGCAGTTGGCAACCTAGCAATCAGCCCCAGCATTTT
TRBV29-1	TRBD1	TRBJ2-7	.	CSVAYVRDSYEQYF	TGCAGCGTTGCTTACGTCCGGGACAGCTATGAGCAGTACTTC
TRBV28	.	TRBJ2-7	.	CASSWSEIQAGEQYF	TGTGCCAGCAGTTGGAGTGAAATCCAGGCAGGCGAGCAGTACTTC
TRBV11-2	.	TRBJ2-7	.	CASSQDGPGEQYF	TGTGCCAGCAGTCAGGACGGCCCGGGCGAGCAGTACTTC
TRBV11-2	.	TRBJ2-5	many	CASSPIRARETQYF	TGTGCCAGCAGCCCCATCAGGGCCCGGGAGACCCAGTACTTC
TRBV29-1	.	TRBJ1-4	.	CSVELPYAGGHLFF	TGCAGCGTTGAATTACCTTATGCGGGGGGACACCTGTTTTTT
TRBV5-1	.	TRBJ2-3	once	CASRSEDTQYF	TGCGCCAGCCGCTCGGAAGATACGCAGTATTTT
TRBV5-5	TRBD1	TRBJ2-7	.	CASRSQGTSSYEQYF	TGTGCCAGCAGATCACAGGGGACCAGCTCCTACGAGCAGTACTTC
TRBV7-3	TRBD1	TRBJ2-3	.	CASSLSRGRIDTQYF	TGTGCCAGCAGCTTATCGAGGGGGCGGATAGATACGCAGTATTTT
TRBV7-9	TRBD2	TRBJ2-1	.	CALSASGILPASYNEQFF	TGTGCCCTCTCCGCTAGCGGGATACTCCCAGCGTCCTACAATGAGCAGTTCTTC
TRBV30	.	TRBJ1-5	.	CAWSASGDQPQHF	TGTGCCTGGAGCGCGTCCGGCGATCAGCCCCAGCATTTT
TRBV18	.	TRBJ2-1	few	CASSRNIAEISRNEQFF	TGTGCCAGCTCCCGGAACATAGCGGAGATCTCAAGGAATGAGCAGTTCTTC
TRBV5-5	.	TRBJ2-2	.	CASSLGMGANTGELFF	TGTGCCAGCAGCTTGGGTATGGGCGCGAACACCGGGGAGCTGTTTTTT
TRBV11-3	TRBD2	TRBJ2-5	.	CASSPSGQETQYF	TGTGCCAGCTCGCCTAGCGGCCAAGAGACCCAGTACTTC
TRBV10-1	TRBD1	TRBJ1-1	.	CASSKTGQYMNTEAFF	TGCGCCAGCAGTAAAACGGGACAGTACATGAACACTGAAGCTTTCTTT
TRBV5-6	.	TRBJ1-1	once	CASSLRVAFF	TGTGCCAGCAGCTTGAGGGTAGCTTTCTTT